This passage covers 30 T cell receptor beta chains from one sample sequenced in a study of patients and donors after allogeneic stem cell transplantation. Using its own MiXCR run on the RT-PCR reads, TCRdb lists one record per CDR3 protein. The table shows about 150,000 distinct CDR3 sequences, with about a third occurring only once. Input material: blood, either unsorted or a sorted T cell fraction (not recorded which). These receptors originate from a human donor who was either an allogeneic HSCT recipient or a stem cell or donor lymphocyte infusion donor (not recorded which). It is not recorded whose cells these are; they may come from a transplant donor.

This clonotype was recorded a few times. J is TRBJ1-1 and V is TRBV12-3 or TRBV12-4; D gene unclear. V lost 6 bases to trimming and J lost 1 base, with 12 bases between them. The CDR3 runs 14 residues. CDR3 region: CASRISLANTEAFF. The CDR3 coding sequence is TGTGCCAGCAGGATAAGCTTGGCGAACACTGAAGCTTTCTTT.

This clonotype was detected only a few times. This chain joins TRBV27 and TRBJ2-7; D remains ambiguous. V gave up 2 bases and J gave up 6 bases, with 11 bases separating them. In germline, CDR1 is MNHEY, CDR2 SMNVEV (reference sequence). There are 13 residues in the CDR3. The CDR3 bases are TGTGCCAGCAGTTTAAGTTCCAGAGCCGAGCAGTACTTC. Its protein is CASSLSSRAEQYF.

V and J are TRBV12-3 or TRBV12-4 and TRBJ1-4; D unclear. There are 16 residues in the CDR3. The ends were cut back, 5 bases at V and 2 bases at J, with 15 bases in the middle. The CDR3 loop reads CASSPPGYRTNEKLFF. The CDR3 bases are TGTGCCAGCAGTCCCCCGGGGTATCGGACTAATGAAAAACTGTTTTTT.

This clonotype showed up just a few times. V usage is TRBV11-2 and J usage is TRBJ2-3, with D possibly being TRBD1 (5 bases). V was pared by 1 base and J by 11 bases, with 13 bases between. CDR3 length: 13 amino acids. Germline CDR1 reads SGHAT; CDR2 reads FQNNGV. The CDR3 loop is CASSLGYGQGQYF. CDR3 nucleotide sequence: TGTGCCAGCAGCTTAGGGTACGGACAAGGGCAGTATTTT.

This clonotype was counted a few times. The chain carries TRBV2 and TRBJ1-1, with 10 positions matching TRBD1. J lost 4 bases, V lost 6 bases, and 11 bases had no gene match. This CDR3 is 16 amino acids long. Germline V gives CDR1 SNHLY, CDR2 FYNNEI. The CDR3 DNA reads as TGTGCCAGCAGCGTTCCGGGACAGGGGTTCTCCACTGAAGCTTTCTTT. This translates into CASSVPGQGFSTEAFF. Full variable domain (missing parts from reference TRBV2 and TRBJ1-1): EPEVTQTPSHQVTQMGQEVILRCVPISNHLYFYWYRQILGQKVEFLVSFYNNEISEKSEIFDDQFSVERPDGSNFTLKIRSTKLEDSAMYFCASSVPGQGFSTEAFFGQGTRLTVV.

V is TRBV9 and J is TRBJ1-1; possible D gene TRBD1, 5 bases. CDR3 size: 14 residues. Trimming removed 3 bases from V and 1 base from J, with 10 bases in between. From germline, CDR1 is SGDLS and CDR2 YYNGEE. The DNA for the CDR3 is TGTGCCAGCAGCGCCCCTGACAGGAACACTGAAGCTTTCTTT. Encoded protein: CASSAPDRNTEAFF.

The rearrangement links TRBV6-6 to TRBJ1-1; tentative D call: TRBD1 (5 bases). The V end lost 7 bases, the J end lost 1 base, and 16 bases lay between the germline ends. CDR1 is MNHNY, CDR2 SVGAGI, per germline (reference sequence). This CDR3 has 15 amino acids. The CDR3 DNA reads as TGTGCCAGCACCCTTGGGGGAACAGGGAACACTGAAGCTTTCTTT. Translating it yields CASTLGGTGNTEAFF.

The sample holds a few counts of this clonotype. The CDR3 sequence: CASSLETANSPLHF. The CDR3 DNA reads TGTGCCAGCAGCTTAGAAACAGCCAATTCACCCCTCCACTTT. The chain is built from TRBV7-2 and TRBJ1-6; no reliable D call. Germline V lookup: CDR1 SGHTA, CDR2 FQGNSA. V was pared by 1 base and J by 7 bases, with 8 bases between. This CDR3 region has 14 residues.

The chain links TRBV4-3 to TRBJ2-7, with TRBD1 identical over 11 bases. Germline V gene sequence: CDR1 LGHNA, CDR2 YSLEER. With 0 bases clipped from V and 1 base from J, the junction kept 5 bases outside the gene matches. CDR3 length: 17 amino acids. The CDR3 loop is CASSQDMGTGGSYEQYF. Here the CDR3 DNA reads TGCGCCAGCAGCCAAGATATGGGGACAGGGGGGTCCTACGAGCAGTACTTC.

The chain has TRBV20-1 and TRBJ2-2; 9 bases fit TRBD2. Germline values: CDR1 DFQATT, CDR2 SNEGSKA (reference sequence). CDR3 size: 16 residues. Germline trimming cut 5 bases from V and 3 bases from J; bases unmatched to any gene: 10. DNA for the CDR3: TGCAGTGCTCTTACCGAAAGCGGGGGGCACACCGGGGAGCTGTTTTTT. Protein product: CSALTESGGHTGELFF.

The genes are TRBV4-2 and TRBJ2-3; D is undetermined. The CDR3 runs 15 residues. Germline values: CDR1 LGHNA, CDR2 YNFKEQ. V dropped 2 bases and J dropped 6 bases, with 15 bases sitting between them. CDR3 in DNA: TGTGCCAGCAGCCAAAGGCTAGTCTTCCCGGATACGCAGTATTTT. Translating gives CASSQRLVFPDTQYF.

This chain joins TRBV20-1 and TRBJ1-2; weak D call: TRBD1 (6 bases). This CDR3 comprises 13 residues. Trimming cost V 1 base and J 4 bases, with 10 bases left between them. CDR1 DFQATT and CDR2 SNEGSKA come from the germline V gene (reference sequence). The CDR3 bases are TGCAGTGCTAGAGGGGGGACAAGCTATGGCTACACCTTC. This translates into CSARGGTSYGYTF.

This clonotype was observed a few times. The chain is built from TRBV12-3 or TRBV12-4 and TRBJ1-1, with D hard to call. The germline V and J ends were trimmed by 6 bases and 10 bases, with 9 bases remaining between them. This CDR3 has 10 amino acids. DNA of the CDR3: TGTGCCAGCAGCCAACATTCAGCTTTCTTT. Its translation: CASSQHSAFF.

The V call is TRBV7-3, the J call TRBJ1-4; no definite D call. In germline, CDR1 is SGHTA, CDR2 FQGTGA. The CDR3 has 13 residues. Trimming shortened V by 5 bases and J by 8 bases, and 12 bases separated the two germline ends. The CDR3 coding sequence is TGTGCCAGCAGCCCCCGATCTGGGGAAAAACTGTTTTTT. Its translation is CASSPRSGEKLFF.

This clonotype was detected only a few times. The CDR3 DNA is TGCAGCGTTGATGACGGAAACTATGGCTACACCTTC. Translating it yields CSVDDGNYGYTF. The rearrangement links TRBV29-1 to TRBJ1-2; no clear D. V shed 3 bases and J shed 2 bases, with 7 bases lying between them. The CDR3 has 12 amino acids. Germline assignment: CDR1 SQVTM and CDR2 ANQGSEA. The full variable domain, rest sourced from reference TRBV29-1 and TRBJ1-2, is SAVISQKPSRDICQRGTSLTIQCQVDSQVTMMFWYRQQPGQSLTLIATANQGSEATYESGFVIDKFPISRPNLTFSTLTVSNMSPEDSSIYLCSVDDGNYGYTFGSGTRLTVV.

The rearrangement uses TRBV5-1 and TRBJ2-3, with unresolved D. The CDR3 has 16 amino acids. Germline assignment: CDR1 SGHRS and CDR2 YFSETQ. V lost 6 bases to trimming and J lost 5 bases, with 22 bases between them. The CDR3 nucleotides read TGCGCCAGCACCCCGTTGGGCTTGGGGTCCGGAGATACGCAGTATTTT. This translates into CASTPLGLGSGDTQYF.

V and J are TRBV5-4 and TRBJ1-2, with D tentatively TRBD1 (5 bases). The CDR3 is 17 residues long. CDR1 is SGHNT, CDR2 YYREEE, per germline (reference sequence). Trimming left V 3 bases short and J 8 bases short, with 26 bases between. The CDR3 DNA is TGTGCCAGCAGCTGGGACTGGGTCAGGGAAGGAGTAGGCGGCTACACCTTC. Amino acids: CASSWDWVREGVGGYTF.

This chain joins TRBV9 and TRBJ2-2; 7 bases fit TRBD2. Trimming removed 0 bases from V and 5 bases from J; junction bases left unmatched: 4. Germline V gene lookup returns CDR1 SGDLS and CDR2 YYNGEE. CDR3 length: 15 residues. The chain's CDR3 is CASSVELARTGELFF. Here the CDR3 DNA reads TGTGCCAGCAGCGTAGAACTAGCGAGGACCGGGGAGCTGTTTTTT.

This clonotype was observed a few times. The chain has TRBV16 and TRBJ1-4; D gene ambiguous. The CDR3 covers 15 residues. V was clipped by 1 base and J by 3 bases, with 9 bases between them. CDR1 is KGHSY and CDR2 is FQNENV in the germline V gene. CDR3 in amino acids: CASSQYTAPNEKLFF. The CDR3 region has the DNA TGTGCCAGCAGCCAATATACGGCCCCTAATGAAAAACTGTTTTTT.

The chain is built from TRBV11-1 and TRBJ2-2, with D unresolved. CDR3 size: 15 residues. The ends were cut back, 3 bases at V and 3 bases at J, with 11 bases in the middle. Germline CDR1 and CDR2: SGHAT and FQDESV (reference sequence). The CDR3 loop is CASSLPLRHTGELFF. CDR3 in DNA: TGTGCCAGCAGCTTGCCCCTTAGGCACACCGGGGAGCTGTTTTTT.

This sequence joins TRBV3-1 and TRBJ1-2; D is perhaps TRBD1 (5 bases). Trimming removed 4 bases from V and 7 bases from J, with 25 bases in between. There are 17 residues in the CDR3. From germline, CDR1 is LGHDT and CDR2 YNNKEL (reference sequence). The CDR3 reads CASSLTGRLLLGTGYTF. As DNA, the CDR3 is TGTGCCAGCAGCCTAACGGGACGGTTACTACTCGGGACTGGCTACACCTTC.

The gene calls are TRBV5-1 and TRBJ2-1; TRBD2 agrees at 11 bases. The CDR3 is 15 amino acids. V shed 1 base and J 7 bases; nucleotides not matched to a gene: 4. Germline CDR1 and CDR2: SGHRS and YFSETQ. CDR3 residues: CASSLWASGGNEQFF. The CDR3 region has the DNA TGCGCCAGCAGCTTGTGGGCTAGCGGGGGGAATGAGCAGTTCTTC.

The genes are TRBV6-2 or TRBV6-3 and TRBJ2-2; no clear D gene. The length of the CDR3 is 13 residues. From germline, CDR1 is MNHEY and CDR2 SVGEGT. V lost 5 bases to trimming and J lost 9 bases, with 13 bases between them. The CDR3: CASSRPTPWELFF. Written as DNA, the CDR3 is TGTGCCAGCAGTCGCCCTACCCCGTGGGAGCTGTTTTTT.

This clonotype showed up just a few times. The gene calls are TRBV2 and TRBJ2-6; D remains ambiguous. This CDR3 has 14 residues. Germline V CDR1 and CDR2: SNHLY, FYNNEI. Deletions cut 6 bases from V and 1 base from J, with 7 bases between. The CDR3 spells CASRIVSGANVLTF. In DNA, the CDR3 is TGTGCCAGCAGGATAGTTTCTGGGGCCAACGTCCTGACTTTC.

This chain joins TRBV7-9 and TRBJ1-5, with TRBD1 matching 9 bases. The CDR3 extends over 16 amino acids. From germline, CDR1 is SEHNR and CDR2 FQNEAQ (reference sequence). Trimming cost V 3 bases and J 0 bases; bases outside gene matches: 3. The CDR3 bases are TGTGCCAGCAGCTTGGGACAGGGACTTAGCAATCAGCCCCAGCATTTT. This codes for CASSLGQGLSNQPQHF.

This chain connects TRBV15 to TRBJ1-5; unclear D gene. Trimming shortened V by 0 bases and J by 2 bases, and 2 bases separated the two germline ends. The length of the CDR3 is 13 residues. In germline, CDR1 is LNHNV, CDR2 YYDKDF (reference sequence). In DNA, the CDR3 is TGTGCCACCAGCAGAGACGGCAATCAGCCCCAGCATTTT. This encodes CATSRDGNQPQHF.

The rearrangement uses TRBV4-2 and TRBJ1-3; 7 nucleotides match TRBD1. Trimming took 4 bases from V and 2 from J; bases not matched to a gene: 11. The CDR3 runs 17 residues. Per the germline V gene, CDR1 is LGHNA and CDR2 is YNFKEQ. The CDR3 region has the DNA TGTGCCAGCAGCCCGTCCGGGACAGCGGCCCCTGGAAACACCATATATTTT. Translated, it gives CASSPSGTAAPGNTIYF.

The rearrangement uses TRBV28 and TRBJ1-5; a possible D gene is TRBD1 (6 bases). The germline V gene encodes CDR1 MDHEN and CDR2 SYDVKM. This CDR3 contains 20 residues. Trimming shortened V by 1 base and J by 3 bases, and 25 bases separated the two germline ends. CDR3 loop: CASSLYTSLYRAAINQPQHF. The CDR3 DNA reads TGTGCCAGCAGTTTATATACCTCCCTTTACAGGGCCGCAATCAATCAGCCCCAGCATTTT.

This clonotype was detected a few times. The chain uses TRBV28 and TRBJ1-5; D gene ambiguous. Germline values: CDR1 MDHEN, CDR2 SYDVKM. Trimming took off 8 bases at V and 1 base at J, with 9 bases between the two ends. There are 13 residues in the CDR3. DNA for the CDR3: TGTGCCAGCGGAGAGCAGAGCAATCAGCCCCAGCATTTT. Translating it yields CASGEQSNQPQHF.

The gene calls are TRBV5-1 and TRBJ1-5, with D perhaps matching TRBD1 (6 bases). The germline V and J ends were trimmed by 0 bases and 2 bases, with 12 bases remaining between them. The CDR3 sequence is 16 residues long. Germline lookup yields CDR1 SGHRS and CDR2 YFSETQ. CDR3 coding DNA: TGCGCCAGCAGCTTGGGTGTAGGGGGAGGCAATCAGCCCCAGCATTTT. Amino acid sequence: CASSLGVGGGNQPQHF.